The clone carrying this TCR beta chain has just a few counts. Its specificity is not known. Template material for amplifying TCR beta CDR3 regions consisted of RNA transcripts. With the HTBI primer set, the TCR CDR3 went through a first round of RT-PCR. TCRdb reprocessed the multiplex PCR reads via MiXCR and lists one record per CDR3 protein. Here the sample spans 350,000 or so distinct CDR3 sequences, approximately 18% being singletons. The data are from a study of T cells in Graves' hyperthyroidism and ophthalmopathy. Points from the study as a whole: Blood held most thyroid clonotypes expanded above 0.001 frequency.

V shed 5 bases and J 0 bases; nucleotides not matched to a gene: 5. Germline CDR1 is MDHEN and CDR2 is SYDVKM. There are 17 residues in the CDR3. The origin of this receptor is a woman in her 30s with Graves' hyperthyroidism that later progressed to Graves' ophthalmopathy. This rearrangement joins TRBV28 to TRBJ2-6, with 9 bases fitting TRBD1. The sample taken for sequencing was blood. This CDR3 is CASSRQGGTSGANVLTF. DNA of the CDR3: TGTGCCAGCAGTAGACAGGGGGGAACCTCTGGGGCCAACGTCCTGACTTTC.